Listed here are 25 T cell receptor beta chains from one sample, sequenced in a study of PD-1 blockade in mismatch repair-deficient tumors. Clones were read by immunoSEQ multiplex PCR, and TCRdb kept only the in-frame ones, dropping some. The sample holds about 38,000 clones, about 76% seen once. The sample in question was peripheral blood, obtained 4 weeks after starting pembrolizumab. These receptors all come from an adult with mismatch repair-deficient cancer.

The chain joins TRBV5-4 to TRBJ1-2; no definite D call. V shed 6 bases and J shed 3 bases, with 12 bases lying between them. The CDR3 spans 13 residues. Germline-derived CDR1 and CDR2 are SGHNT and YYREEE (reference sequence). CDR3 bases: TGTGCCAGCACCTCTGGAGGGCACTATGGCTACACCTTC. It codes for CASTSGGHYGYTF.

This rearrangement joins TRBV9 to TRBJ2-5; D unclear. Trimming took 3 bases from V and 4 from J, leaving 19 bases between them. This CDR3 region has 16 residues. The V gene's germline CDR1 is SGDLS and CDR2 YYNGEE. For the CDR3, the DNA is TGTGCCAGCAGCGGGTGGGGATCCCAGGCAGGAGAGACCCAGTACTTC. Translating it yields CASSGWGSQAGETQYF.

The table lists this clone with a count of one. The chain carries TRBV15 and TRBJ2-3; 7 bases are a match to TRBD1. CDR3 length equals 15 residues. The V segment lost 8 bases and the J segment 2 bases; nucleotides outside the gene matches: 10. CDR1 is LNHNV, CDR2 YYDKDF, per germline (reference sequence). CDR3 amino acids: CATPRPRGLTDTQYF. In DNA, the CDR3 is TGTGCCACCCCCCGACCGAGGGGGCTCACAGATACGCAGTATTTT.

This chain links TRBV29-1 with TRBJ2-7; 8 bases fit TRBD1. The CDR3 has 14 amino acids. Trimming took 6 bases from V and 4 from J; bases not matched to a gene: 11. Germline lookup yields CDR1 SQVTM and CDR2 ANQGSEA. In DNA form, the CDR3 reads TGCAGCGTAAAGGACAGGGTGGGTGATTACGAGCAGTACTTC. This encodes CSVKDRVGDYEQYF.

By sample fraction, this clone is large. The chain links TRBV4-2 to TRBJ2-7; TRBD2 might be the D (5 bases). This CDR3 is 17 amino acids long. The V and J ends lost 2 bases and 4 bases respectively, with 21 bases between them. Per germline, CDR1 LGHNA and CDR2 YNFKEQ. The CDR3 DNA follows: TGTGCCAGCAGCCAATATGTTGGATTGCTAGCAGAATACGAGCAGTACTTC. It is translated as CASSQYVGLLAEYEQYF.

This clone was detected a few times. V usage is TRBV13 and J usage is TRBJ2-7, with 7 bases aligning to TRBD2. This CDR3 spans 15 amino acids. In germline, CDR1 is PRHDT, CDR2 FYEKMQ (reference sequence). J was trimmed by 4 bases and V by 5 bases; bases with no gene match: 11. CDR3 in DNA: TGTGCCAGCAGCGCCACTCCGGGACTATCTTACGAGCAGTACTTC. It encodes CASSATPGLSYEQYF.

CDR3 nucleotides: TGCGCCAGCAGCTTGGCTCCATGGGAGCTCTACGAGCAGTACTTC. This sequence encodes CASSLAPWELYEQYF. The rearrangement joins TRBV5-1 to TRBJ2-7; D may be TRBD2 (5 bases). Germline V gene lookup returns CDR1 SGHRS and CDR2 YFSETQ. V lost 0 bases, J lost 3 bases, and 13 bases lay in between. CDR3 length: 15 residues. Supplemented by reference TRBV5-1 and TRBJ2-7, the full variable domain reads KAGVTQTPRYLIKTRGQQVTLSCSPISGHRSVSWYQQTPGQGLQFLFEYFSETQRNKGNFPGRFSGRQFSNSRSEMNVSTLELGDSALYLCASSLAPWELYEQYFGPGTRLTVT.

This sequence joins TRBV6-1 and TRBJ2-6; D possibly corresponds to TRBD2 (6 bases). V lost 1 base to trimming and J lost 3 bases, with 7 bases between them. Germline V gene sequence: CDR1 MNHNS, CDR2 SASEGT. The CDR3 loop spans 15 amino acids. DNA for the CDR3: TGTGCCAGCAGTGAAGGACTAGGTGGGGCCAACGTCCTGACTTTC. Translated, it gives CASSEGLGGANVLTF.

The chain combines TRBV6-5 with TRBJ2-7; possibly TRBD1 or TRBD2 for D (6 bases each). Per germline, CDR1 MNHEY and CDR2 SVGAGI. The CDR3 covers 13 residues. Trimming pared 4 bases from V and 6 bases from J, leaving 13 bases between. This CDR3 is CASSSLGGGEQYF. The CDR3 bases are TGTGCCAGCAGTTCCTTGGGGGGCGGCGAGCAGTACTTC.

The CDR3 region has the DNA TGTGCCAGCAGCTTGGTCCCGAGAGAGACCCAGTACTTC. Translated: CASSLVPRETQYF. This chain links TRBV5-4 with TRBJ2-5; D unclear. V was trimmed by 0 bases and J by 4 bases, leaving 7 bases between them. This CDR3 region has 13 residues. Germline-derived CDR1 and CDR2 are SGHNT and YYREEE (reference sequence).

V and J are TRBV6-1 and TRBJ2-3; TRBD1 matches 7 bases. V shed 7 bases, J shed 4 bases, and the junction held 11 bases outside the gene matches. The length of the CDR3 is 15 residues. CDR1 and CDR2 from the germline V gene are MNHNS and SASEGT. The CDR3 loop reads CASTSGQFGADTQYF. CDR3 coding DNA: TGTGCCAGCACTTCGGGACAGTTTGGGGCAGATACGCAGTATTTT.

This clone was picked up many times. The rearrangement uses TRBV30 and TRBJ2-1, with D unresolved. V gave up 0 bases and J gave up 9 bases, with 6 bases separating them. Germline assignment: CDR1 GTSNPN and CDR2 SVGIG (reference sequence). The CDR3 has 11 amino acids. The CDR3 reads CAWSVSIEQFF. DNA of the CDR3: TGTGCCTGGAGTGTAAGTATTGAGCAGTTCTTC. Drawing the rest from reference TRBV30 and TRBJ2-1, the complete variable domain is SQTIHQWPATLVQPVGSPLSLECTVEGTSNPNLYWYRQAAGRGLQLLFYSVGIGQISSEVPQNLSASRPQDRQFILSSKKLLLSDSGFYLCAWSVSIEQFFGPGTRLTVL.

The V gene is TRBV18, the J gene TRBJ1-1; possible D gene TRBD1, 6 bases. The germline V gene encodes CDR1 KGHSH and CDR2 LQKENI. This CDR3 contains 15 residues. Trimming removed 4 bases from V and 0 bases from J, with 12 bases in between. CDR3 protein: CASSHRVGMNTEAFF. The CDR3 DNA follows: TGTGCCAGCTCACACAGGGTAGGGATGAACACTGAAGCTTTCTTT.

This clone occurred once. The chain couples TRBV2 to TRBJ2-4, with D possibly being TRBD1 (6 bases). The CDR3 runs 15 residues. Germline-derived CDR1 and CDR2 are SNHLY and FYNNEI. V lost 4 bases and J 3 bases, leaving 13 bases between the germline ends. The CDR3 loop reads CASSGQGSGKNIQYF. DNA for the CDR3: TGTGCCAGCAGTGGGCAGGGGTCAGGCAAAAACATTCAGTACTTC.

DNA for the CDR3: TGCGCCAGCAGGCCTTGGGGACTTACGCAAGAGACCCAGTACTTC. It yields the protein CASRPWGLTQETQYF. This chain links TRBV4-1 with TRBJ2-5, with D possibly being TRBD2 (6 bases). This CDR3 is 15 amino acids long. CDR1 and CDR2 (germline): MGHRA, YSYEKL. The V end was cut by 6 bases, the J end by 2 bases, with 16 bases between.

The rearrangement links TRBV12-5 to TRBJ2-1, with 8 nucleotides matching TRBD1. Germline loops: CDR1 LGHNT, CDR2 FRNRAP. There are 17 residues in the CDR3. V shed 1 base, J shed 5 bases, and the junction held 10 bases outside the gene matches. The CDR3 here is CASGLENYRGRNNEQFF. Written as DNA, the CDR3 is TGTGCTAGTGGTTTGGAAAATTACAGGGGGAGAAACAATGAGCAGTTCTTC.

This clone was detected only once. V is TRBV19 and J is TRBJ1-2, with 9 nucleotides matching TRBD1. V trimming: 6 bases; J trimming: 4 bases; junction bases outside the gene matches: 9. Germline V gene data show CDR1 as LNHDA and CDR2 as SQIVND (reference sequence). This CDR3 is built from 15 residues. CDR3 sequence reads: CASSTLRDRVYGYTF. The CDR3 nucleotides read TGTGCCAGTAGCACACTCCGGGACAGGGTCTATGGCTACACCTTC.

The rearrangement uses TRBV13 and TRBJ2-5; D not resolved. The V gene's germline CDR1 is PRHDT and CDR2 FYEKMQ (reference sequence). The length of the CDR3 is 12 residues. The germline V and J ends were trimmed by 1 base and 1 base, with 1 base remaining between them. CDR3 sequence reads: CASSLAQETQYF. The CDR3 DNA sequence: TGTGCCAGCAGCTTAGCCCAAGAGACCCAGTACTTC.

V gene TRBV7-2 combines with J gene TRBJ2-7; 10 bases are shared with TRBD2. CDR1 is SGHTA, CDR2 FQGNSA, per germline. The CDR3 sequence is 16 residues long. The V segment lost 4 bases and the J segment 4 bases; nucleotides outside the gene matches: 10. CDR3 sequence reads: CASSSLRLAGIYEQYF. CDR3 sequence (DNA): TGTGCCAGCAGCTCCTTGAGACTAGCGGGTATTTACGAGCAGTACTTC.

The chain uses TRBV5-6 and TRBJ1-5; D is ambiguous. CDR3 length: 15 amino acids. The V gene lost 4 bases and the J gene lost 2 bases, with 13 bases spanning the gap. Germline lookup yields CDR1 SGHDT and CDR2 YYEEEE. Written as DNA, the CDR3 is TGTGCCAGCAGCAATTGGCCGGTTGGCAATCAGCCCCAGCATTTT. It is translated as CASSNWPVGNQPQHF.

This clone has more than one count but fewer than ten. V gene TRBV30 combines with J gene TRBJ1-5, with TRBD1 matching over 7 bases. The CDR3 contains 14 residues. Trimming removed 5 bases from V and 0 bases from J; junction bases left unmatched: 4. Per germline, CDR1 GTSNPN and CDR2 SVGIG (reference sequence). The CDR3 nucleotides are TGTGCCTGGGCGCCAGGGGGTAGCAATCAGCCCCAGCATTTT. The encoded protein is CAWAPGGSNQPQHF.

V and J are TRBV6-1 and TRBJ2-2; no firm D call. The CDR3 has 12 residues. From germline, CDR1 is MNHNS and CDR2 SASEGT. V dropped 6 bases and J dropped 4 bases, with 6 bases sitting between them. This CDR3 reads CASREITGELFF. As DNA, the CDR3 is TGTGCCAGCAGGGAAATCACCGGGGAGCTGTTTTTT.

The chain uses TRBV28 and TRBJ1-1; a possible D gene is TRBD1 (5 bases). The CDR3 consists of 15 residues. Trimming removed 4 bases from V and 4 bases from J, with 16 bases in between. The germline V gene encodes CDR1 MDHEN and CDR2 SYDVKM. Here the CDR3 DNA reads TGTGCCAGCAGTTCCGACAGCCTCTGGGTCACTGAAGCTTTCTTT. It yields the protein CASSSDSLWVTEAFF.

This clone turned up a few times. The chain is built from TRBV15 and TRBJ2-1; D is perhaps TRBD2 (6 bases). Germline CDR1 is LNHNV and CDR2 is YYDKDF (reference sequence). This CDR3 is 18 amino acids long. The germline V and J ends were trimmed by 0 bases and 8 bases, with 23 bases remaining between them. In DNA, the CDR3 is TGTGCCACCAGCAGAGATGAGTTGGGGGGACCCCATGGCGATGAGCAGTTCTTC. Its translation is CATSRDELGGPHGDEQFF.

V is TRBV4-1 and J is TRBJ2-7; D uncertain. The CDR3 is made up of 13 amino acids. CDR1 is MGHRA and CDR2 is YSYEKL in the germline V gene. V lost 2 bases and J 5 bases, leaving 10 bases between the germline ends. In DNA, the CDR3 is TGCGCCAGCAGCCAACCCTCGGGCCACGAGCAGTACTTC. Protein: CASSQPSGHEQYF.